This is a list of T cell receptor beta chains from one sample in a study of Graves' ophthalmopathy and Graves' hyperthyroidism. TCRdb re-called the multiplex PCR reads with MiXCR, one entry per CDR3 protein. Found here are 580,000 or so distinct CDR3 sequences, just under 40% of them singletons; the top ten hold less than 4.5%. The sample comprised peripheral blood or thyroid tissue (not recorded which). The receptors shown here come from an adult man with Graves' hyperthyroidism. Each CDR3 is given with its conserved first and last residue. The order of the fields is clone size, J gene, V gene, D gene, CDR3 protein, CDR3 DNA. The D gene is left open where the match is weak. Clone size is given for some rows only: seen once, a few or many times, or a class if the clone is expanded.

>-|TRBJ1-1|TRBV3-1|-
CASSLGGADTEAFF
TGTGCCAGCAGCCTCGGAGGGGCAGACACTGAAGCTTTCTTT
>-|TRBJ2-5|TRBV19|TRBD2
CASSWGLAGVGETQYF
TGTGCCAGTAGTTGGGGACTAGCGGGAGTTGGAGAGACCCAGTACTTC
>-|TRBJ2-2|TRBV10-3|-
CAIRSRVGHAGELLF
TGTGCCATCAGGAGCAGGGTCGGGCACGCCGGGGAGCTGTTGTTT
>many|TRBJ2-2|TRBV5-1|TRBD1
CASSSGQSNTGELFF
TGCGCCAGCAGCTCGGGACAGAGCAACACCGGGGAGCTGTTTTTT
>many|TRBJ2-7|TRBV13|TRBD2
CASSSGLIYEQYF
TGTGCCAGCAGCTCGGGACTAATATACGAGCAGTACTTC
>-|TRBJ2-2|TRBV14|TRBD2
CASSQEGLAGAGELFF
TGTGCCAGCAGCCAAGAAGGACTAGCGGGAGCCGGGGAGCTGTTTTTT
>-|TRBJ2-1|TRBV9|-
CASSKDPSYNEQFF
TGTGCCAGCAGTAAGGATCCATCCTACAATGAGCAGTTCTTC
>-|TRBJ2-7|TRBV10-3|-
CAISESAGQGGTEHTYEQYF
TGTGCCATCAGTGAGTCCGCAGGCCAGGGTGGGACTGAACATACCTACGAGCAGTACTTC
>-|TRBJ2-5|TRBV7-2|-
CASSAISGEETQYF
TGTGCCAGCAGCGCGATCTCGGGGGAGGAGACCCAGTACTTC
>-|TRBJ2-7|TRBV29-1|-
CSVDRDEQYF
TGCAGCGTCGACCGGGACGAGCAGTACTTC
>many|TRBJ2-2|TRBV5-1|-
CASSLEGRATGELFF
TGCGCCAGCAGCTTGGAGGGGCGGGCCACCGGGGAGCTGTTTTTT
>many|TRBJ2-5|TRBV5-1|-
CASSFGTETQYF
TGCGCCAGCAGCTTCGGTACGGAGACCCAGTACTTC
>-|TRBJ1-2|TRBV12-3/TRBV12-4|-
CASSYSRRGYGYTF
TGTGCCAGCAGTTACTCGCGCCGCGGGTATGGCTACACCTTC
>-|TRBJ1-2|TRBV11-2|-
CASSLDFNTGGGYTF
TGTGCCAGCAGCTTAGATTTCAACACCGGGGGAGGCTACACCTTC
>many|TRBJ1-5|TRBV15|-
CATSRDDGYNQPQHF
TGTGCCACCAGCAGGGATGACGGCTACAATCAGCCCCAGCATTTT
>-|TRBJ1-1|TRBV7-9|TRBD1
CASSFRDRGPTEAFF
TGTGCCAGCAGCTTCCGGGACAGGGGGCCCACTGAAGCTTTCTTT
>many|TRBJ2-5|TRBV19|-
CASSRYLRPPQETQYF
TGTGCCAGTAGTAGGTATTTGAGGCCGCCCCAAGAGACCCAGTACTTC
>many|TRBJ2-2|TRBV4-1|TRBD2
CASSPIAGENTGELFF
TGCGCCAGCAGCCCCATAGCGGGGGAGAACACCGGGGAGCTGTTTTTT
>many|TRBJ2-5|TRBV20-1|-
CSATASVQETQYF
TGCAGTGCTACGGCTAGCGTTCAAGAGACCCAGTACTTC
>many|TRBJ2-7|TRBV24-1|-
CATSEDGGYEQYF
TGTGCCACCAGTGAGGACGGGGGCTACGAGCAGTACTTC
>-|TRBJ1-1|TRBV29-1|-
CSVRRGEAEAFF
TGCAGCGTCAGGAGAGGGGAGGCTGAAGCTTTCTTT
>few|TRBJ2-7|TRBV10-2|TRBD1
CASRNDRGQSSYEQYF
TGTGCCAGCAGAAACGACAGGGGCCAAAGCTCCTACGAGCAGTACTTC
>-|TRBJ2-7|TRBV6-5|TRBD2
CASRHRTSGRANEQYF
TGTGCCAGCAGGCACCGGACTAGCGGGAGGGCCAACGAGCAGTACTTC
>-|TRBJ2-7|TRBV20-1|TRBD1
CSARGRQGDLYEQNF
TGCAGTGCTAGGGGAAGACAGGGGGACCTTTACGAGCAGAACTTC
>many|TRBJ1-2|TRBV7-8|-
CASRARGPINYGYTF
TGTGCCAGCCGGGCCAGGGGCCCCATTAACTATGGCTACACCTTC
>many|TRBJ2-5|TRBV10-3|TRBD2
CASRGRLAGVETQYF
TGTGCCAGCAGAGGCCGACTAGCGGGAGTGGAGACCCAGTACTTC
>-|TRBJ1-4|TRBV7-9|TRBD1
CASSLDGTVVF
TGTGCCAGCAGCTTAGATGGGACAGTGGTTTTT
>-|TRBJ1-2|TRBV20-1|-
CSARGAGNWGYTF
TGCAGTGCTAGAGGGGCAGGGAATTGGGGCTACACCTTC
>many|TRBJ2-5|TRBV20-1|-
CSANQGNGETQYF
TGCAGTGCTAACCAGGGGAATGGAGAGACCCAGTACTTC
>many|TRBJ1-2|TRBV29-1|-
CSVEVSTASNYGYTF
TGCAGCGTTGAAGTTTCGACAGCTTCTAACTATGGCTACACCTTC
>-|TRBJ1-2|TRBV5-6|TRBD1
CVGIQPGGICYGYTF
TGTGTGGGCATTCAGCCAGGGGGCATCTGCTATGGCTACACCTTC
>-|TRBJ1-1|TRBV12-3/TRBV12-4|TRBD1
CASSSTGFVTEAFF
TGTGCCAGCAGCTCGACAGGGTTTGTCACTGAAGCTTTCTTT
>few|TRBJ1-5|TRBV9|TRBD1
CASSTRTGEGDQPQHF
TGTGCCAGCAGCACCCGGACAGGGGAAGGGGATCAGCCCCAGCATTTT
>-|TRBJ2-3|TRBV25-1|TRBD2
CAWARTSSDTQYF
TGTGCCTGGGCCCGGACTAGCTCAGATACGCAGTATTTT
>-|TRBJ2-7|TRBV7-2|-
CASSLVGEGGVIEQYF
TGTGCCAGCAGCTTAGTTGGAGAGGGAGGCGTGATTGAGCAGTACTTC
>-|TRBJ2-2|TRBV12-3/TRBV12-4|-
CASTVTGNTGELFF
TGTGCCAGCACCGTGACAGGGAACACCGGGGAGCTGTTTTTT
>-|TRBJ1-3|TRBV9|-
CASSVRAGSGNTIYF
TGTGCCAGCAGCGTACGGGCGGGATCTGGAAACACCATATATTTT
>many|TRBJ2-5|TRBV3-1|-
CASSHTGTEETQYF
TGTGCCAGCAGCCACACAGGGACGGAAGAGACCCAGTACTTC
>-|TRBJ2-7|TRBV5-1|-
CASRPGAGESEQYF
TGCGCCAGCAGGCCGGGGGCAGGGGAGAGCGAGCAGTACTTC
>-|TRBJ2-7|TRBV29-1|-
CSVSGGTVYEQYF
TGCAGCGTTAGTGGCGGGACCGTATACGAGCAGTACTTC
>-|TRBJ1-1|TRBV5-4|-
CASTLWGYTNTEAFF
TGTGCCAGCACCCTCTGGGGCTATACGAACACTGAAGCTTTCTTT
>many|TRBJ1-1|TRBV5-1|-
CASSSGVVGGTNTEAFF
TGCGCCAGCAGCTCAGGGGTTGTCGGAGGGACAAACACTGAAGCTTTCTTT
>-|TRBJ1-1|TRBV5-1|-
CASSGRGPNTEALF
TGCGCCAGCAGCGGGAGAGGACCGAACACTGAAGCTCTCTTT
>-|TRBJ2-1|TRBV12-3/TRBV12-4|TRBD2
CASRGGEQFF
TGTGCCAGCAGGGGAGGGGAGCAGTTCTTC
>many|TRBJ1-1|TRBV9|-
CASSVEGGDTEAFF
TGTGCCAGCAGCGTAGAAGGGGGGGACACTGAAGCTTTCTTT
>once|TRBJ2-3|TRBV19|-
CASSPRRGVGTDTQYF
TGTGCCAGTAGCCCTCGAAGGGGGGTGGGCACAGATACGCAGTATTTT
>-|TRBJ2-1|TRBV4-2|-
CAGSQEGNEQFF
TGTGCCGGCAGCCAAGAAGGGAATGAGCAGTTCTTC
>many|TRBJ2-6|TRBV11-3|TRBD1
CASSPGQARSGANVLTF
TGTGCCAGCAGCCCCGGACAGGCGCGCTCTGGGGCCAACGTCCTGACTTTC
>many|TRBJ2-7|TRBV7-2|-
CASSHPPGTHYEQYF
TGTGCCAGCAGCCACCCCCCCGGGACACACTACGAGCAGTACTTC
>-|TRBJ2-3|TRBV6-4|TRBD2
CASQYWRGDSDTQYF
TGTGCCAGCCAGTATTGGCGGGGGGATTCAGATACGCAGTATTTT
>many|TRBJ1-5|TRBV2|-
CASSDNREPGQPQHF
TGTGCCAGCAGTGATAACAGGGAGCCAGGTCAGCCCCAGCATTTT
>few|TRBJ1-3|TRBV20-1|-
CSALQVHSGNTIYF
TGCAGTGCTTTACAGGTCCACTCTGGAAACACCATATATTTT
>many|TRBJ1-5|TRBV6-5|-
CASSYQGRSNQPQHF
TGTGCCAGCAGTTACCAGGGACGGAGCAATCAGCCCCAGCATTTT